This TCR beta chain derives from a study of blood T cell repertoires in COVID-19. Unmatched junction bases numbered 2, after V lost 0 bases and J lost 0 bases. The CDR3 loop spans 15 amino acids. The germline V gene has CDR1 SGDLS and CDR2 YYNGEE. The protocol was immunoSEQ multiplex PCR, while the TCRdb copy is restricted to in-frame clones and leaves out a portion. The table lists about 160,000 clones, about 85% of them singletons, with about 4% in the top ten. Sequencing used PBMCs or T cells enriched from blood (not recorded which). The source of this sequence is a woman in her thirties or forties who had been exposed to COVID-19. The chain joins TRBV9 to TRBJ1-1, with 7 bases identical to TRBD1. The CDR3 protein is CASSVEGTVNTEAFF. CDR3 nucleotide sequence: TGTGCCAGCAGCGTAGAGGGGACAGTGAACACTGAAGCTTTCTTT.